Listed below are T cell receptor beta chains from one sample, sequenced in a study of blood T cells in healthy people across ages. TCRdb reanalysed the 5' RACE reads using MiXCR and keeps one entry per CDR3 protein. The table shows more than 900,000 distinct CDR3 sequences, with roughly 24% occurring only once. These data also formed part of another study, on T cells of mothers and their children.

What was sequenced was blood. The receptors here all came from a girl aged 2 to 10 in good health. CDR3s include the opening cysteine and the closing phenylalanine or tryptophan. Each record gives: clone size, V gene, D gene, J gene, CDR3 protein, CDR3 DNA. The D gene is left open where the match is weak. Size values are once, few and many counts, or a class for expanded clones, and some rows have none.

>few|TRBV28|TRBD1|TRBJ1-2
CASGGRGHSNYGYTF
TGTGCCAGCGGGGGCAGGGGGCATTCTAACTATGGCTACACCTTC
>NA|TRBV20-1|TRBD1|TRBJ1-1
CSARVPGGNTEAFF
TGCAGTGCTAGGGTCCCAGGGGGGAACACTGAAGCTTTCTTT
>few|TRBV7-2|TRBD1|TRBJ1-2
CASSSAPGTGEGYTF
TGTGCCAGCAGCTCGGCCCCCGGGACAGGGGAGGGCTACACCTTC
>few|TRBV9|NA|TRBJ2-1
CASSGGGRYNEQFF
TGTGCCAGCAGTGGCGGCGGACGCTACAATGAGCAGTTCTTC
>few|TRBV27|TRBD1|TRBJ2-7
CASSPHPAGTGGEQYF
TGTGCCAGCAGTCCCCACCCGGCCGGGACAGGGGGCGAGCAGTACTTC
>NA|TRBV14|TRBD2|TRBJ2-5
CASSQDPSGLFF
TGTGCCAGCAGCCAGGATCCTAGCGGGCTGTTCTTC
>many|TRBV5-1|TRBD2|TRBJ2-5
CASSLSGGDQETQYF
TGCGCCAGCAGCCTGAGCGGGGGGGACCAAGAGACCCAGTACTTC
>few|TRBV7-9|TRBD2|TRBJ2-1
CASSPTGGSLGVNEQFF
TGTGCCAGCAGCCCGACCGGCGGGAGTCTGGGGGTTAATGAGCAGTTCTTC
>NA|TRBV29-1|NA|TRBJ1-3
CSVRRSSGNTIYF
TGCAGCGTTAGGAGGAGCTCTGGAAACACCATATATTTT
>NA|TRBV6-1|TRBD2|TRBJ2-1
CASSAGGQFF
TGTGCCAGCAGTGCGGGAGGGCAGTTCTTC
>few|TRBV20-1|TRBD2|TRBJ2-5
CSAAGERAQYF
TGCAGTGCTGCGGGAGAGCGGGCCCAGTACTTC
>NA|TRBV14|NA|TRBJ2-7
CASAGAYEQYF
TGTGCCAGCGCCGGGGCATACGAGCAGTACTTC
>many|TRBV27|NA|TRBJ2-1
CATALVGTSNEQFF
TGTGCCACCGCTCTCGTGGGGACATCGAATGAGCAGTTCTTC
>NA|TRBV7-9|NA|TRBJ1-2
CASSLFDGDGYTF
TGTGCCAGCAGCTTATTCGACGGGGATGGCTACACCTTC
>NA|TRBV29-1|NA|TRBJ1-1
CSVVTEPDTEALF
TGCAGCGTTGTAACAGAGCCGGACACTGAAGCTCTCTTT
>NA|TRBV5-1|TRBD2|TRBJ2-1
CASSSGLAGTNEQFF
TGCGCCAGCAGCTCGGGACTAGCGGGGACCAATGAGCAGTTCTTC
>NA|TRBV5-1|TRBD1|TRBJ2-3
CASSLVGVDLDRGETDTQYF
TGCGCCAGCAGCTTGGTTGGCGTTGACCTAGACAGGGGTGAGACAGATACGCAGTATTTT
>NA|TRBV5-5|NA|TRBJ1-2
CASSLDGLGVYGYTF
TGTGCCAGCAGCTTGGACGGGTTGGGAGTCTATGGCTACACCTTC
>NA|TRBV7-2|NA|TRBJ1-2
CASSLGASDGGYTF
TGTGCCAGCAGCTTAGGGGCCTCCGACGGTGGCTACACCTTC
>NA|TRBV10-3|TRBD1|TRBJ2-5
CAIRRGTGGLETQYF
TGTGCCATCAGGAGAGGGACAGGGGGCCTGGAGACCCAGTACTTC
>few|TRBV6-6|NA|TRBJ2-3
CASSYAPTTYTQYF
TGTGCCAGCAGCTATGCCCCGACCACATATACGCAGTATTTT
>NA|TRBV29-1|TRBD2|TRBJ2-7
CSVEQLAEPYEQYF
TGCAGCGTTGAACAGCTAGCGGAGCCCTACGAGCAGTACTTC
>few|TRBV13|NA|TRBJ2-3
CASSLGVGGITDTQYF
TGTGCCAGCAGCTTAGGCGTGGGCGGGATCACAGATACGCAGTATTTT